Presented here are 3 T cell receptor beta chains from one specimen sequenced in a study of blood T cells in healthy people across ages. The use of a sample-barcoded 5' primer and a J-beta primer mix characterized a second PCR of roughly 7 to 11 cycles. TCRdb re-called the 5' RACE reads with MiXCR, one entry per CDR3 protein. The repertoire holds around 1.5 million distinct CDR3 sequences, around 36% seen once, with around 11% in the top ten. Sequencing was carried out using blood. The receptors here all came from a woman between 25 and 40 years old in good health.

Many counts were recorded for this clonotype. The rearrangement uses TRBV7-7 and TRBJ2-7; no clear D. The V gene's germline CDR1 is SSHAT and CDR2 FNYEAQ (reference sequence). CDR3 length equals 13 residues. V lost 0 bases and J lost 6, with 9 bases in between. The chain's CDR3 is CASSLAGNGEQYF. In DNA form, the CDR3 reads TGTGCCAGCAGCTTAGCCGGAAACGGCGAGCAGTACTTC.

The chain uses TRBV29-1 and TRBJ2-3; 7 bases fit TRBD1. J lost 8 bases, V lost 1 base, and 9 bases had no gene match. CDR1 is SQVTM, CDR2 ANQGSEA, per germline. The CDR3 covers 14 residues. CDR3 protein: CSVEGQGVRGTQYF. CDR3 DNA sequence: TGCAGCGTTGAAGGACAGGGAGTGCGAGGTACGCAGTATTTT.

This clonotype was counted between two and nine times. This rearrangement joins TRBV27 to TRBJ2-3; a possible D gene is TRBD2 (6 bases). The germline CDR1 and CDR2 sequences are MNHEY and SMNVEV (reference sequence). The V and J ends lost 5 bases and 3 bases respectively, with 15 bases between them. This CDR3 is 15 amino acids long. The CDR3 loop reads CASSGLAEGTDTQYF. The CDR3 DNA follows: TGTGCCAGCAGTGGATTAGCGGAGGGGACAGATACGCAGTATTTT.